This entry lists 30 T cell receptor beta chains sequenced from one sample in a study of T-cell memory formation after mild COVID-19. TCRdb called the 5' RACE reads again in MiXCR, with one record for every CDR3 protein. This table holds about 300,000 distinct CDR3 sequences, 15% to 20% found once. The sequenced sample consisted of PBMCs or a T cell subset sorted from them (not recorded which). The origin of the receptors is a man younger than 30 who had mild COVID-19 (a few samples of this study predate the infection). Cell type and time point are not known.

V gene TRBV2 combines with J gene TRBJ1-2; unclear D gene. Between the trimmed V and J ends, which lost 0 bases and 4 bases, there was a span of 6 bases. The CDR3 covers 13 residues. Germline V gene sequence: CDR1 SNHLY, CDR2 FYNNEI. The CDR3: CASSEARSYGYTF. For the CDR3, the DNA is TGTGCCAGCAGTGAAGCGAGGTCCTATGGCTACACCTTC.

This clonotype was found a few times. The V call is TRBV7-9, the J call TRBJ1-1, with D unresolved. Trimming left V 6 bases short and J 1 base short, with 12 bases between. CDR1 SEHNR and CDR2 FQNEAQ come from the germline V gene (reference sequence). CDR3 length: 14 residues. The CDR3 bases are TGTGCCAGCAGTCAAACAGTGGGGAACACTGAAGCTTTCTTT. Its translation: CASSQTVGNTEAFF.

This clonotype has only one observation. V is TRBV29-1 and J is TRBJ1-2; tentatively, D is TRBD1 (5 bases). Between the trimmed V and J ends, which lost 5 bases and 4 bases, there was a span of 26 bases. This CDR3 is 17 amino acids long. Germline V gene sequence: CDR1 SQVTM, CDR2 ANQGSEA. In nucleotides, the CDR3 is TGCAGCGTTCCCGGGTCCGGGGACCTGAGAGAAGCCTATGGCTACACCTTC. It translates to CSVPGSGDLREAYGYTF.

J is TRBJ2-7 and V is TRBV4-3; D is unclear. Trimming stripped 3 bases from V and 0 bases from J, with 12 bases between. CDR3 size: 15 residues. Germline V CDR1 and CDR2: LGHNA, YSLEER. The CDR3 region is CASSQVVTSSYEQYF. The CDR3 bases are TGCGCCAGCAGCCAGGTCGTCACGAGCTCCTACGAGCAGTACTTC.

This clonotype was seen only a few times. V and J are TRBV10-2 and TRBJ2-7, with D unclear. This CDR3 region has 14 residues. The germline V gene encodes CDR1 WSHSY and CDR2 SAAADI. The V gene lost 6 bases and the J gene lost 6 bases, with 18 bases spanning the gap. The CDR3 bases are TGCGCCAGCAGCCCCCGGGCCCCTGGGGTCGAGCAGTACTTC. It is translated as CASSPRAPGVEQYF.

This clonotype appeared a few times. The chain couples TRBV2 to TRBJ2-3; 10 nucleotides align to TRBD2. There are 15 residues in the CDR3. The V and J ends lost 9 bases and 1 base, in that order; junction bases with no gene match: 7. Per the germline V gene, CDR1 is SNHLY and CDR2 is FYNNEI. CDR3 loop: CASGAGGPGTDTQYF. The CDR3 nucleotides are TGTGCCAGTGGAGCGGGGGGGCCCGGCACAGATACGCAGTATTTT.

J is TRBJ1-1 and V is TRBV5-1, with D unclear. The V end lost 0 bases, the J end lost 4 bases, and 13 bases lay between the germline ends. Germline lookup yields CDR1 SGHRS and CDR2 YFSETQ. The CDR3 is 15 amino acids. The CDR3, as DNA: TGCGCCAGCAGCTTGGAAACTTCAGGAAGCACTGAAGCTTTCTTT. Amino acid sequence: CASSLETSGSTEAFF.

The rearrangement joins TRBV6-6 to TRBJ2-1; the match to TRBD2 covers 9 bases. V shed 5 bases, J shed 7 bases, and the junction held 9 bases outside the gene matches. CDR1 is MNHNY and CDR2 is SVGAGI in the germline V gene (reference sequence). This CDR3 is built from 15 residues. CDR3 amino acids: CASSAQAGGPNEQFF. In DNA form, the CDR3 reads TGTGCCAGCAGTGCGCAGGCGGGGGGGCCAAATGAGCAGTTCTTC.

The CDR3 sequence: CASSLSDGPPNTGELFF. In nucleotides, the CDR3 is TGTGCCAGCAGCTTATCCGACGGGCCCCCGAACACCGGGGAGCTGTTTTTT. The V call is TRBV7-9, the J call TRBJ2-2; D uncertain. This CDR3 is built from 17 residues. The germline gives CDR1 SEHNR, CDR2 FQNEAQ (reference sequence). Trimming removed 2 bases from V and 0 bases from J, with 13 bases in between.

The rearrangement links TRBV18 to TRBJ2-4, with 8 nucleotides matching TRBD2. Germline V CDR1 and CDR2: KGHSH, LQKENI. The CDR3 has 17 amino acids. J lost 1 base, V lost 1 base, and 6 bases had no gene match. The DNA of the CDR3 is TGTGCCAGCTCACCACTCCGGAGCGGGGGTGCCAAAAACATTCAGTACTTC. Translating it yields CASSPLRSGGAKNIQYF.

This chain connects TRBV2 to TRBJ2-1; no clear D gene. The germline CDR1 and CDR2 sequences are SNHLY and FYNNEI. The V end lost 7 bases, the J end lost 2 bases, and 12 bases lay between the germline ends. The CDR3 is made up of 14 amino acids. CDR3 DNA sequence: TGTGCCAGCAACGCAGTCCCAGCCTACAATGAGCAGTTCTTC. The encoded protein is CASNAVPAYNEQFF.

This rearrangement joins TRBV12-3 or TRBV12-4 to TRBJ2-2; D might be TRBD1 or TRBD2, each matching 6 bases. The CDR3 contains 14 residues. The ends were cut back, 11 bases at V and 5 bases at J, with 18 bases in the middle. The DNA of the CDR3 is TGTGCCGTTCAAGGGGGGATGAGAACCGGGGAGCTGTTTTTT. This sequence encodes CAVQGGMRTGELFF.

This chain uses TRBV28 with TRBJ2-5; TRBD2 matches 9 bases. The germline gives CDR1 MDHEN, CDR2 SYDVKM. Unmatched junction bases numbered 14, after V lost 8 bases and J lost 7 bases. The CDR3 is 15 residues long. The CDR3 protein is CASGLGLAGPRTQYF. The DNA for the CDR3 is TGTGCCAGCGGCCTAGGGCTAGCGGGGCCTCGGACCCAGTACTTC.

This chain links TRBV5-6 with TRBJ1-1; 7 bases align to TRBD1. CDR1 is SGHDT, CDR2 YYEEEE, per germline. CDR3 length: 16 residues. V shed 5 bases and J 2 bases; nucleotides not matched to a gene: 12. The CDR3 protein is CASSMPGQRGNTEAFF. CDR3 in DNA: TGTGCCAGCAGTATGCCGGGACAGCGAGGAAACACTGAAGCTTTCTTT.

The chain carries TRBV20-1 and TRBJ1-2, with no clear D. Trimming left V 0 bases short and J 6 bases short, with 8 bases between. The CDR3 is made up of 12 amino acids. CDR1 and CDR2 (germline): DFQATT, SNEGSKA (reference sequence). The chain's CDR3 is CSARDPLHGYTF. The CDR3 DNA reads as TGCAGTGCTAGAGATCCACTTCATGGCTACACCTTC.

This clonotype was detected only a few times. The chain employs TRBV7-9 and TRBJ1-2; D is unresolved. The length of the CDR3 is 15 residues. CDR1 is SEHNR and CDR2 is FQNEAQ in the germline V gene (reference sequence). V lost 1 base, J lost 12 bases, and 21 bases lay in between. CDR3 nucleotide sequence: TGTGCCAGCAGCTTAGGTAGCTGGTCCCGGGAGGAAGACACCTTC. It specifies CASSLGSWSREEDTF.

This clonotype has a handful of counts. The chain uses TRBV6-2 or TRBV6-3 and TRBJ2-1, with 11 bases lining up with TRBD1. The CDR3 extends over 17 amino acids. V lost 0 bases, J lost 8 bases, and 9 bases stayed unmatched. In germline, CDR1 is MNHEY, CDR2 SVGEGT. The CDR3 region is CASSYSWTGGFTYEQFF. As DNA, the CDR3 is TGTGCCAGCAGTTACTCCTGGACAGGGGGCTTTACATATGAGCAGTTCTTC.

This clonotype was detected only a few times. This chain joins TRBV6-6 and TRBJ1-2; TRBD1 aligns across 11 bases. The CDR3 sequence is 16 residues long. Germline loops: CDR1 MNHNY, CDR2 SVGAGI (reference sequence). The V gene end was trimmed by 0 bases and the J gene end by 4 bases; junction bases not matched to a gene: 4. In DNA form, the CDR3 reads TGTGCCAGCAGTTACTCGGCCGGGACAGGGGGCTATGGCTACACCTTC. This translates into CASSYSAGTGGYGYTF.

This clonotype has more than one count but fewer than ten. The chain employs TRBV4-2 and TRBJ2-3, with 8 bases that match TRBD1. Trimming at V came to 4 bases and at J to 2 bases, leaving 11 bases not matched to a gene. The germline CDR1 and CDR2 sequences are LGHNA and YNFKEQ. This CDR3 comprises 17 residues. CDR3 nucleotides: TGTGCCAGCAGCCGCGCAGGGGGCGGGGATTTCACAGATACGCAGTATTTT. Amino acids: CASSRAGGGDFTDTQYF.

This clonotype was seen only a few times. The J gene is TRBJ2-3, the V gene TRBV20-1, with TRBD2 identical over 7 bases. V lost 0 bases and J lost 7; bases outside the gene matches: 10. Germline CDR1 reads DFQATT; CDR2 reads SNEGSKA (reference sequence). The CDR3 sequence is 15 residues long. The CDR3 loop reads CSARDSPSGANTQYF. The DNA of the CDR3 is TGCAGTGCTAGAGATAGCCCCAGCGGGGCGAATACGCAGTATTTT.

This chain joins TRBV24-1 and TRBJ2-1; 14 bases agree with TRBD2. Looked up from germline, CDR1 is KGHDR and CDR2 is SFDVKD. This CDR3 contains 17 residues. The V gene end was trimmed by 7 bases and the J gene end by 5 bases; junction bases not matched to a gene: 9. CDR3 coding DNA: TGTGCCACCAGCCTGACCCCGGGACTAGCGGGGGACAATGAGCAGTTCTTC. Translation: CATSLTPGLAGDNEQFF.

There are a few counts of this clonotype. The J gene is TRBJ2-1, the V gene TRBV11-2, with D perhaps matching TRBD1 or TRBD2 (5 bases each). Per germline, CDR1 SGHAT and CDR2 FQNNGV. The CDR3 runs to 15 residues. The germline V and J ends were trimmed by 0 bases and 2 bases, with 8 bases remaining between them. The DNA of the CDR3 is TGTGCCAGCAGCTTAGAAGGGACGGCCTACAATGAGCAGTTCTTC. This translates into CASSLEGTAYNEQFF.

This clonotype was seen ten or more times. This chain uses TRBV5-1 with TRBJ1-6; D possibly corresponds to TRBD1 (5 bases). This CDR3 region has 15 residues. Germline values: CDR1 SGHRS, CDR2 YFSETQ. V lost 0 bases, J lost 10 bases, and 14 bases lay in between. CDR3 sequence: CASSLVSGSESPLHF. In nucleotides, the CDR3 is TGCGCCAGCAGCTTGGTTTCAGGGTCGGAATCACCCCTCCACTTT. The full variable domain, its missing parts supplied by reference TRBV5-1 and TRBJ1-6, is KAGVTQTPRYLIKTRGQQVTLSCSPISGHRSVSWYQQTPGQGLQFLFEYFSETQRNKGNFPGRFSGRQFSNSRSEMNVSTLELGDSALYLCASSLVSGSESPLHFGNGTRLTVT.

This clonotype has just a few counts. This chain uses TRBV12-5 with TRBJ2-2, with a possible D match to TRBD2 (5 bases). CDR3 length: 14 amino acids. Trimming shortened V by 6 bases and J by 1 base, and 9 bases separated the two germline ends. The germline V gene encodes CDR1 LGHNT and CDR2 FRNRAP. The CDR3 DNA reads TGTGCTAGTGGCCTGGACTGGAACACCGGGGAGCTGTTTTTT. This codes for CASGLDWNTGELFF.

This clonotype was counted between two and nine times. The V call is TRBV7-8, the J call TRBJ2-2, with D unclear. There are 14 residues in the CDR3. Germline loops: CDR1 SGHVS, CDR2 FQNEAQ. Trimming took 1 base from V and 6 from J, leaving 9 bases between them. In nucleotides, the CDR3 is TGTGCCAGCAGCTTAGTTGATCTACCCGGGGAGCTGTTTTTT. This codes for CASSLVDLPGELFF.

Written as DNA, the CDR3 is TGTGCCAGCAGCTTTCCAGGGGTAGGTCAGCCCCAGCATTTT. This gives the protein CASSFPGVGQPQHF. The chain couples TRBV7-3 to TRBJ1-5; D may be TRBD1 (6 bases). From germline, CDR1 is SGHTA and CDR2 FQGTGA. The CDR3 runs to 14 residues. V dropped 3 bases and J dropped 6 bases, with 12 bases sitting between them.

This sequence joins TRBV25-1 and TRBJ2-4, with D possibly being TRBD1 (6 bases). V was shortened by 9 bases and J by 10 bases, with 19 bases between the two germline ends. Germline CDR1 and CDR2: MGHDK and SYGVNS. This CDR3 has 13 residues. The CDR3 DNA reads TGTGCCAGTTTCGACAGGTTAGACCCAATTCAGTACTTC. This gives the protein CASFDRLDPIQYF. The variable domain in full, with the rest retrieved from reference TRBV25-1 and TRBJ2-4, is EADIYQTPRYLVIGTGKKITLECSQTMGHDKMYWYQQDPGMELHLIHYSYGVNSTEKGDLSSESTVSRIRTEHFPLTLESARPSHTSQYLCASFDRLDPIQYFGAGTRLSVL.

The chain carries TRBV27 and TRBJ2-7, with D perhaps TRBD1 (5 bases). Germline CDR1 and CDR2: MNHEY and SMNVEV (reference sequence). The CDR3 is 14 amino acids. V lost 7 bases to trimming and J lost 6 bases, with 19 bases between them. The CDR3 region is CASTAIRGSPEQYF. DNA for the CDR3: TGTGCCAGCACCGCTATTAGGGGCAGCCCCGAGCAGTACTTC.

CDR3 residues: CSASHTLGQPSTDTQYF. As DNA, the CDR3 is TGCAGTGCTAGCCATACGCTAGGACAGCCGTCCACAGATACGCAGTATTTT. V and J are TRBV20-1 and TRBJ2-3; D might be TRBD1 (6 bases). The CDR3 is 17 residues long. V lost 3 bases to trimming and J lost 2 bases, with 21 bases between them. Germline loops: CDR1 DFQATT, CDR2 SNEGSKA (reference sequence).

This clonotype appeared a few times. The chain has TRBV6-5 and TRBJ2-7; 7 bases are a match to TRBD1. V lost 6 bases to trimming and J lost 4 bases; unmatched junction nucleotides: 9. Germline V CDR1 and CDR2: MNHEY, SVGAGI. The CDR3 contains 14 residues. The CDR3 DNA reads TGTGCCAGCAGCTCCAGGGACAGATTATACGAGCAGTACGTC. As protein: CASSSRDRLYEQYV.